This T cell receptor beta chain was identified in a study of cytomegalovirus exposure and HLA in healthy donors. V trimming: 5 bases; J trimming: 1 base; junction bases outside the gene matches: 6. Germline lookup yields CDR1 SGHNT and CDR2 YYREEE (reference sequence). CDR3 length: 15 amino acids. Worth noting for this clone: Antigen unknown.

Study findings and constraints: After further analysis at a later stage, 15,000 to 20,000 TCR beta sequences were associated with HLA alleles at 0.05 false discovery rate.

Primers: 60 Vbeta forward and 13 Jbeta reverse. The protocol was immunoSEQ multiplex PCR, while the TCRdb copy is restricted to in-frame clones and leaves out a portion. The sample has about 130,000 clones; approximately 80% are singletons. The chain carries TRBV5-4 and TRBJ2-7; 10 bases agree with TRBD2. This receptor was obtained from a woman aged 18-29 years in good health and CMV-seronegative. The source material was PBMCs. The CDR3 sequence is CASSYSGRKSYEQYF. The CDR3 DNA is TGTGCCAGCAGTTATAGCGGGAGGAAGTCCTACGAGCAGTACTTC.